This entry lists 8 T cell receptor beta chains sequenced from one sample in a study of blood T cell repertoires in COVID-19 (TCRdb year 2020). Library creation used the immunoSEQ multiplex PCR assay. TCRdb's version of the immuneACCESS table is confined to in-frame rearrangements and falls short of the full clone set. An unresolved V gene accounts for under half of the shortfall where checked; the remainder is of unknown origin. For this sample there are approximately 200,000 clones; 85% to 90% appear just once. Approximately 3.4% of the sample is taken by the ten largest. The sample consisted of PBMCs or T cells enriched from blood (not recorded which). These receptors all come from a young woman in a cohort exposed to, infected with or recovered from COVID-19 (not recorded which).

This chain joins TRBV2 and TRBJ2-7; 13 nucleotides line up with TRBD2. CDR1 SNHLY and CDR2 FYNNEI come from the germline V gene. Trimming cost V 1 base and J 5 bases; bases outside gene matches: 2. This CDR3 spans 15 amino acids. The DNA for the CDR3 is TGTGCCAGCAGTGAAGAGGGGACTAGCGGGAACGAGCAGTACTTC. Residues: CASSEEGTSGNEQYF.

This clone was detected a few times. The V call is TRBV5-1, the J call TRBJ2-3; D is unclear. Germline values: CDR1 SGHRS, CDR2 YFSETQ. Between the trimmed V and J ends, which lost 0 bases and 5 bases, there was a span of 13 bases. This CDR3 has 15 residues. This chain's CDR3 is CASSLGAAVEDTQYF. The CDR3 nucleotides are TGCGCCAGCAGCTTGGGTGCTGCGGTCGAAGATACGCAGTATTTT.

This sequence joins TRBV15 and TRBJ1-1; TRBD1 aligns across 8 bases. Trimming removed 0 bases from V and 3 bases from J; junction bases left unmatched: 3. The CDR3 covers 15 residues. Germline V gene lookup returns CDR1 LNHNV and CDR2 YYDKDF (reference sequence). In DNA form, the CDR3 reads TGTGCCACCAGCAGAGATTCAGGGGGCTACACTGAAGCTTTCTTT. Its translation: CATSRDSGGYTEAFF.

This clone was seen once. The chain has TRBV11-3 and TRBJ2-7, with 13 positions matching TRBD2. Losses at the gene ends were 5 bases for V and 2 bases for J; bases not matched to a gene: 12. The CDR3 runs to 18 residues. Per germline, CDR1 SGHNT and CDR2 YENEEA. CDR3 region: CASSPWGGTSGITYEQYF. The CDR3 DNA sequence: TGTGCCAGCAGCCCATGGGGGGGGACTAGCGGGATCACCTACGAGCAGTACTTC. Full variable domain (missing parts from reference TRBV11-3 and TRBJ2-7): EAGVVQSPRYKIIEKKQPVAFWCNPISGHNTLYWYLQNLGQGPELLIRYENEEAVDDSQLPKDRFSAERLKGVDSTLKIQPAELGDSAVYLCASSPWGGTSGITYEQYFGPGTRLTVT.

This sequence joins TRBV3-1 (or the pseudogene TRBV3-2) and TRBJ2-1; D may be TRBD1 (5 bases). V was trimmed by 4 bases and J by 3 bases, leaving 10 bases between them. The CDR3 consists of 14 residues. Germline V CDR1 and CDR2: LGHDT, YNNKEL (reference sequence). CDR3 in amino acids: CASSPLRDYNEQFF. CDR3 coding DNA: TGTGCCAGCAGCCCCCTCAGGGACTACAATGAGCAGTTCTTC.

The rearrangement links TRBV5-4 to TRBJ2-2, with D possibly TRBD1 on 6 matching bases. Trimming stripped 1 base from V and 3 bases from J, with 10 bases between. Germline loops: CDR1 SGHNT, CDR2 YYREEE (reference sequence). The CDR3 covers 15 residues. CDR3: CASSLSRGHTGELFF. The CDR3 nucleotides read TGTGCCAGCAGCTTGTCCAGGGGACACACCGGGGAGCTGTTTTTT.

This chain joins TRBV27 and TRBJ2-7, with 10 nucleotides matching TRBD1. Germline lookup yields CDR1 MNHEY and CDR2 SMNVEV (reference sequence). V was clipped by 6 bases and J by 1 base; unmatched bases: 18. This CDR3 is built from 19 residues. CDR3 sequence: CASRRAGRDRGRESYEQYF. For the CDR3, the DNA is TGTGCCAGCAGAAGAGCAGGTCGGGACAGGGGACGGGAGTCCTACGAGCAGTACTTC.

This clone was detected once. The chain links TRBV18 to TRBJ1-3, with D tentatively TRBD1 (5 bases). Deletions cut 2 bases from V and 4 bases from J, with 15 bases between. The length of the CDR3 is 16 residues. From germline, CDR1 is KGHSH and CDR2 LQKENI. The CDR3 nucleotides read TGTGCCAGCTCACCAACCACGGCTCAGGGAGGAAACACCATATATTTT. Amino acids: CASSPTTAQGGNTIYF.